Included here is one T cell receptor (beta chain) sequence, with context. Assay used: immunoSEQ multiplex PCR; TCRdb lists only in-frame clones, some missing. The sample holds approximately 63,000 clones, 85% to 90% seen once. Looked up from germline, CDR1 is MNHEY and CDR2 is SVGAGI. CDR3 length: 15 residues. V was cut by 0 bases and J by 3 bases, with 12 bases left in between. The sample originates from a study of blood T cell repertoires in COVID-19. The chain uses TRBV6-5 and TRBJ2-7; D remains ambiguous. This receptor was taken from a woman in her fifties or sixties with COVID-19, enrolled during active disease. Sequencing used peripheral blood. CDR3 amino acids: CASSYSPYPGYEQYF. The CDR3 nucleotides read TGTGCCAGCAGTTACTCCCCCTACCCCGGCTACGAGCAGTACTTC.